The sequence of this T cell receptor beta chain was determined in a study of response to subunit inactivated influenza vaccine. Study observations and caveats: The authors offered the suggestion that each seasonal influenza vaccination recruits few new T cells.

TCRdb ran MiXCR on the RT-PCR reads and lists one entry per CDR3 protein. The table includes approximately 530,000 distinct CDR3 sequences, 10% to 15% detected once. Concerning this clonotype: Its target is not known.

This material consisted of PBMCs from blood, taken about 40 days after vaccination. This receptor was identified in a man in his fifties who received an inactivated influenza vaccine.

The CDR3 here is CSATEDSYNEQFF. As DNA, the CDR3 is TGCAGTGCTACGGAAGACTCCTACAATGAGCAGTTCTTC. The chain couples TRBV20-1 to TRBJ2-1; D not resolved. This CDR3 has 13 residues. Trimming removed 4 bases at V and 0 bases at J, with 7 bases between. CDR1 is DFQATT and CDR2 is SNEGSKA in the germline V gene (reference sequence).